The TCR beta chain described here comes from a study of siplizumab effects on memory and regulatory T cells. Study conclusions and caveats: Solely a minor proportion of alloreactive clones could be assigned to unstimulated subsets.

Comments on this clone: Its target is unknown.

Assaying covered about 99,000 TCR templates per sample. Repertoires were generated with immunoSEQ multiplex PCR, while TCRdb's copy carries only in-frame clones and drops some. The sample lists 80,000 to 130,000 clones; 92% were seen once. V lost 5 bases and J 6 bases, leaving 11 bases between the germline ends. Germline V gene lookup returns CDR1 MNHNS and CDR2 SASEGT. The CDR3 length is 13 residues. Material for sequencing was Tregs sorted from blood. The sequence was obtained from a human donor in good health. The chain combines TRBV6-1 with TRBJ1-5; D unresolved. CDR3 protein: CASSSLRSQPQHF. CDR3 DNA: TGTGCCAGCAGTTCCCTTAGGAGTCAGCCCCAGCATTTT.